This T cell receptor beta chain was profiled in a study of read filtering for tumor transcriptome and immune sequencing. Study overall: Patients were some 16 male and about 15 female, mean age roughly 70 years, range roughly 47 to 85.

Every patient had bone marrow sampled while the disease was active. CDR1 and CDR2 (germline): SQVTM, ANQGSEA. The CDR3 is 13 residues long. V was clipped by 4 bases and J by 5 bases; unmatched bases: 6. Whole-study results and caveats: Approximately 79% of IR-seq clonotypes had a single read, yet these held approximately 3.7% of reads.

This library used 300 to 500 ng RNA and molecular barcoded adaptors spanning alpha/delta and beta/gamma chains. MiXCR was run by TCRdb on the reads, yielding one entry per CDR3 protein. The repertoire has some 30,000 distinct CDR3 sequences, less than 20% of them found once; the top ten carry 16%. This clonotype was seen ten or more times. Antigen specificity is unknown. The V call is TRBV29-1, the J call TRBJ2-5, with TRBD2 matching 8 bases. The sample comprised a population of CD138-negative cells sorted from bone marrow. The sequence came from a donor aged 40 or over with multiple myeloma. The CDR3 reads CSVGLAGPETQYF. CDR3 sequence (DNA): TGCAGCGTTGGGCTAGCGGGCCCGGAGACCCAGTACTTC.